One sample yielded the 6 T cell receptor beta chains listed below, sequenced in a study of cytomegalovirus exposure and HLA in healthy donors. 60 Vbeta and 13 Jbeta primers were used in PCR. Repertoires were generated with immunoSEQ multiplex PCR, while TCRdb's copy carries only in-frame clones and drops some. The sample yields over 85,000 clones, around four fifths seen once. The source material was PBMCs. The receptors were gathered from a middle-aged man in good health and CMV-seronegative.

This clone was detected only a few times. The J gene is TRBJ1-5, the V gene TRBV5-4; D is unresolved. The V end lost 4 bases, the J end lost 2 bases, and 4 bases lay between the germline ends. Germline loops: CDR1 SGHNT, CDR2 YYREEE (reference sequence). This CDR3 is 12 amino acids long. The CDR3 DNA follows: TGTGCCAGCAGCCTAGGCAATCAGCCCCAGCATTTT. It yields the protein CASSLGNQPQHF.

V gene TRBV11-2 combines with J gene TRBJ2-2; 7 nucleotides agree with TRBD1. Germline V gene sequence: CDR1 SGHAT, CDR2 FQNNGV. Trimming at V came to 4 bases and at J to 0 bases, leaving 5 bases not matched to a gene. The CDR3 has 16 residues. CDR3 protein: CASSSLGTANTGELFF. The CDR3 nucleotides are TGTGCCAGCAGCTCGCTCGGGACAGCGAACACCGGGGAGCTGTTTTTT.

The CDR3 protein is CASRLLGQAYEQYF. The CDR3, as DNA: TGTGCCAGCAGACTTCTAGGACAGGCCTACGAGCAGTACTTC. This chain uses TRBV2 with TRBJ2-7, with 7 bases fitting TRBD1. V was pared by 6 bases and J by 2 bases, with 7 bases of the junction left unmatched. CDR3 length equals 14 residues. Germline CDR1 is SNHLY and CDR2 is FYNNEI.

This sequence joins TRBV2 and TRBJ2-5; 11 nucleotides match TRBD2. Germline values: CDR1 SNHLY, CDR2 FYNNEI. This CDR3 comprises 15 residues. V gave up 4 bases and J gave up 5 bases; unmatched junction bases: 6. DNA of the CDR3: TGTGCCAGCAGTGTTAGCGGGGGGGCCAGTGAGACCCAGTACTTC. Translating gives CASSVSGGASETQYF.

This clone was seen more than once but under ten times. V is TRBV7-2 and J is TRBJ2-1; 8 bases line up with TRBD2. The J segment lost 12 bases and the V segment lost 4 bases, leaving 5 bases of the junction unmatched. There are 12 residues in the CDR3. CDR1 is SGHTA and CDR2 is FQGNSA in the germline V gene. The CDR3 is CASSWARGGQFF. In nucleotides, the CDR3 is TGTGCCAGCAGCTGGGCACGGGGGGGGCAGTTCTTC. Together with reference TRBV7-2 and TRBJ2-1, the CDR3 gives the full variable domain: GAGVSQSPSNKVTEKGKDVELRCDPISGHTALYWYRQSLGQGLEFLIYFQGNSAPDKSGLPSDRFSAERTGGSVSTLTIQRTQQEDSAVYLCASSWARGGQFFGPGTRLTVL.

The CDR3 spells CASSPTYGTGVNTGELFF. CDR3 nucleotide sequence: TGTGCCAGCAGTCCTACCTATGGGACAGGGGTCAACACCGGGGAGCTGTTTTTT. The chain links TRBV27 to TRBJ2-2, with 10 positions matching TRBD1. The V gene's germline CDR1 is MNHEY and CDR2 SMNVEV (reference sequence). V lost 5 bases to trimming and J lost 2 bases; unmatched junction nucleotides: 11. The CDR3 consists of 18 residues.